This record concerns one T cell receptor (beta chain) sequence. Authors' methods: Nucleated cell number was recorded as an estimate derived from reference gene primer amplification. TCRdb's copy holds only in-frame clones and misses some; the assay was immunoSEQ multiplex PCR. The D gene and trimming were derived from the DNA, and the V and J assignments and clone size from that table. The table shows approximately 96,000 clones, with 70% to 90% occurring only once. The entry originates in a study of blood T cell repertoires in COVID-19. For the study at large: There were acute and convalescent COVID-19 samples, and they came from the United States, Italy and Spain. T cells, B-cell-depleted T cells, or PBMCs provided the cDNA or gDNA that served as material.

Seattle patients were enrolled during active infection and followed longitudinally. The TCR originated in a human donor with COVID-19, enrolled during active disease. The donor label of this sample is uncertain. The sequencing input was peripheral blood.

CDR3 sequence (DNA): TGTGCCAGCAGTGAATCAGGGGCTGGCGGGGAGCTGTTTTTT. Translated: CASSESGAGGELFF. V and J are TRBV25-1 and TRBJ2-2; D might be TRBD1 (6 bases). CDR3 size: 14 residues. Germline-derived CDR1 and CDR2 are MGHDK and SYGVNS. With 1 base removed from V and 7 bases from J, the gap between germline ends came to 10 bases.